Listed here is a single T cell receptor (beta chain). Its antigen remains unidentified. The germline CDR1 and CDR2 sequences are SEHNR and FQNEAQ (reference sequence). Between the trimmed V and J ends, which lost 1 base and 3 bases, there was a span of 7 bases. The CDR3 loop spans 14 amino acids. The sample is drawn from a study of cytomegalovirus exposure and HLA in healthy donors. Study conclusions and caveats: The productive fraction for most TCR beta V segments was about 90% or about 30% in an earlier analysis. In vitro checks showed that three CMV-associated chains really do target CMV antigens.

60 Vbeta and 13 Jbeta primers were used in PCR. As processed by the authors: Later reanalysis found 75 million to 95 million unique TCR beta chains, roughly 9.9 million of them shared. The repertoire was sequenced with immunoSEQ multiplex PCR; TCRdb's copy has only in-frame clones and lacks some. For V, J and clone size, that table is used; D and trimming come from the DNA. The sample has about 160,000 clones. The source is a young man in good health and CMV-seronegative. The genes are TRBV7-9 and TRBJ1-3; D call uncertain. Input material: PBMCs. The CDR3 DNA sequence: TGTGCCAGCAGCTTAGAGAGGCTTGGAAACACCATATATTTT. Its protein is CASSLERLGNTIYF. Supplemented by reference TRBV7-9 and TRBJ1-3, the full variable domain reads DTGVSQNPRHKITKRGQNVTFRCDPISEHNRLYWYRQTLGQGPEFLTYFQNEAQLEKSRLLSDRFSAERPKGSFSTLEIQRTEQGDSAMYLCASSLERLGNTIYFGEGSWLTVV.